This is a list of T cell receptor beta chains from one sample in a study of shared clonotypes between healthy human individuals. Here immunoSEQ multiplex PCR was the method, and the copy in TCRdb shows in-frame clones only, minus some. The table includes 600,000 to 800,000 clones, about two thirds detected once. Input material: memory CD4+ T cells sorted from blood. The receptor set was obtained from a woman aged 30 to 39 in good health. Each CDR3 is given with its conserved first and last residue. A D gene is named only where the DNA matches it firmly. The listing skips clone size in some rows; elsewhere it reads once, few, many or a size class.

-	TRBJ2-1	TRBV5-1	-	CASSIEGNEQFF	TGCGCCAGCAGTATCGAAGGCAATGAGCAGTTCTTC
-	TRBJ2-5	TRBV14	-	CASSRYNRVETQYF	TGTGCCAGCAGCCGATACAACAGGGTTGAGACCCAGTACTTC
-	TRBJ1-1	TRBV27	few	CASSLQGRVNTEAFF	TGTGCCAGCAGTCTCCAGGGGAGAGTGAACACTGAAGCTTTCTTT
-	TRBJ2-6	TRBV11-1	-	CASSLWRSGANVLTF	TGTGCCAGCAGCTTATGGAGGTCAGGGGCCAACGTCCTGACTTTC
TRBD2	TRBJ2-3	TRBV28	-	CASSLLEAGSTDTQYF	TGTGCCAGCAGTCTCCTGGAAGCGGGAAGCACAGATACGCAGTATTTT
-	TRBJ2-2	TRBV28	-	CASTTENTGELFF	TGTGCCAGCACGACGGAGAACACCGGGGAGCTGTTTTTT
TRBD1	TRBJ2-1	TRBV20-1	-	CSAIDREWQFF	TGCAGTGCGATCGACAGGGAATGGCAGTTCTTC
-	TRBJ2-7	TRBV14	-	CASSRQGYEQYF	TGTGCCAGCAGCCGGCAGGGTTACGAGCAGTACTTC
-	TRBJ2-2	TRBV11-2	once	CASSLAGVTGELFF	TGTGCCAGCAGCTTAGCGGGTGTCACCGGGGAGCTGTTTTTT
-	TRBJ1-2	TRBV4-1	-	CASSQDDVRKDGYTF	TGCGCCAGCAGCCAAGATGACGTCAGGAAGGATGGCTACACCTTC
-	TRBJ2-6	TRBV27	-	CASSFLDGVLAANVLTF	TGTGCCAGCAGTTTCTTAGATGGCGTCCTCGCGGCCAACGTCCTGACTTTC
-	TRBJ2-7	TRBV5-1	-	CASSFSFPQGGYEQYF	TGCGCCAGCAGCTTCTCCTTCCCGCAGGGGGGTTACGAGCAGTACTTC
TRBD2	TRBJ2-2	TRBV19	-	CASSIKAGVRTGELFF	TGTGCCAGTAGTATAAAAGCGGGAGTTCGAACCGGGGAGCTGTTTTTT
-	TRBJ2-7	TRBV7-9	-	CASSLVEGTPNF	TGTGCCAGCAGCTTAGTGGAGGGGACCCCTAACTTC
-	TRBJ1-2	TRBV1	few	CTSSQRTRTGVAYGYTF	TGCACCAGCAGCCAACGAACCCGGACAGGGGTTGCCTATGGCTACACCTTC
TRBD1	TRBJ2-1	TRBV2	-	CASRSGTGNNEQFF	TGTGCCAGCAGATCCGGGACAGGGAACAATGAGCAGTTCTTC
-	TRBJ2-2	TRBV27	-	CASSLDLGTGELFF	TGTGCCAGCAGTTTAGACCTGGGCACCGGGGAGCTGTTTTTT
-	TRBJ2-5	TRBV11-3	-	CASRSLQETQYF	TGTGCCAGCAGGTCACTCCAAGAGACCCAGTACTTC
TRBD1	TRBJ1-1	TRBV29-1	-	CSVDRANTEAFF	TGCAGCGTGGACAGGGCGAACACTGAAGCTTTCTTT
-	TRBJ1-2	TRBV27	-	CASRLRGVGGYTF	TGTGCCAGCAGACTAAGGGGGGTGGGAGGCTACACCTTC
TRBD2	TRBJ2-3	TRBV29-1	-	CSVDLRGGRSVDTDTQYF	TGCAGCGTTGATCTTCGGGGCGGGAGAAGTGTGGACACAGATACGCAGTATTTT
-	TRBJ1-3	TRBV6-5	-	CASSYSYGAGNTIYF	TGTGCCAGCAGTTACTCGTATGGAGCTGGAAACACCATATATTTT
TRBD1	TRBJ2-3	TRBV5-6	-	CASSASGTAFNTQYF	TGTGCCAGCAGCGCTTCCGGGACAGCCTTCAATACGCAGTATTTT
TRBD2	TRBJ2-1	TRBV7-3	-	CASSPSSGLYNEQFF	TGTGCCAGCAGCCCTTCTAGCGGGCTCTACAATGAGCAGTTCTTC
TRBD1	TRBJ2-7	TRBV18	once	CASSPLGTGVYEQYF	TGTGCCAGCTCACCATTAGGGACAGGGGTATACGAGCAGTACTTC
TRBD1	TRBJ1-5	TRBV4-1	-	CASSSQGGQPQHF	TGCGCCAGCAGCTCCCAGGGGGGTCAGCCCCAGCATTTT
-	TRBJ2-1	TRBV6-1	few	CASRPSAGNEQFF	TGTGCCAGCAGACCCTCAGCAGGTAATGAGCAGTTCTTC